The source of this T cell receptor beta chain is a study of cytomegalovirus exposure and HLA in healthy donors. TCRdb's table, derived via immunoSEQ multiplex PCR, lists solely in-frame clones and lacks some. The data hold about 73,000 clones, with roughly 95% observed a single time. Germline lookup yields CDR1 SNHLY and CDR2 FYNNEI. This CDR3 comprises 14 residues. Trimming removed 6 bases from V and 2 bases from J, with 10 bases in between. Sequenced material: PBMCs. J is TRBJ1-4 and V is TRBV2; D remains ambiguous. The receptor was derived from a man aged 18 to 30 in good health and CMV-seronegative. For the CDR3, the DNA is TGTGCCAGCAGCCCTCCAGGTACTAATGAAAAACTGTTTTTT. Its translation is CASSPPGTNEKLFF.